The present T cell receptor (beta chain) was sequenced within a study of blood T cell repertoires in COVID-19. Overall study context: There were acute and convalescent COVID-19 samples, and they came from the United States, Italy and Spain. Sources were T cells, B-cell-depleted T cells, or PBMCs; the material itself was cDNA or gDNA.

In the original workflow: Reference gene primers were amplified, and this amplification served to estimate nucleated cell counts. Profiled with immunoSEQ multiplex PCR; TCRdb holds only in-frame clones, not every one. That table gives V, J and clone size, and the DNA gave D and trimming. The table includes 300,000 to 400,000 clones, 85% to 90% detected once. Those enrolled in Seattle joined during active infection and were followed longitudinally afterward. Germline-derived CDR1 and CDR2 are KGHDR and SFDVKD. The CDR3 spans 15 residues. V was pared by 9 bases and J by 5 bases, with 8 bases of the junction left unmatched. This clone was counted once.

The sequence derives from a woman between 70 and 85 years old with COVID-19, enrolled during active disease. Sample: peripheral blood. This chain uses TRBV24-1 with TRBJ2-3, with 12 bases identical to TRBD2. The CDR3 is CATGPSLAGGDTQYF. Here the CDR3 DNA reads TGTGCCACCGGACCCTCACTAGCGGGAGGAGATACGCAGTATTTT.